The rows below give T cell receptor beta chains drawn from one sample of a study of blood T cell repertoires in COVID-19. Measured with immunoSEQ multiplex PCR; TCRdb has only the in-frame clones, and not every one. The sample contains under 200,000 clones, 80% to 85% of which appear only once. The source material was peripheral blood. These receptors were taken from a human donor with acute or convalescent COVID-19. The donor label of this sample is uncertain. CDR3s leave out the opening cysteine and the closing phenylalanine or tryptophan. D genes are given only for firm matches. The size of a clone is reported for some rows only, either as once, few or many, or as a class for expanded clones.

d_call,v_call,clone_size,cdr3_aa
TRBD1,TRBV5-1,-,ASSLATVQGALH
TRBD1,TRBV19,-,ASSSGRDRVPLGQF
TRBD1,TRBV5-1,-,ASNLDRDTEAF
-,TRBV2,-,ASSELRDTGELF
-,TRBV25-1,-,ASSETGINYGYT
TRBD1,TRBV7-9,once,ASSLPWDRANYGYT
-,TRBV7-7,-,ASRSGTSTGELF
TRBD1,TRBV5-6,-,ASSPEGAQSSPLH
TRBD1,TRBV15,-,ATSLRQGQGQY
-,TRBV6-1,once,ASSGVPTGEMNTEAF
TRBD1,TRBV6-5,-,ASTYPGQGNEQY
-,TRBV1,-,TSSPRETCEQF
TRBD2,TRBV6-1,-,ASSATGTSGGGTQY
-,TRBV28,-,ASSDTPFYEQY
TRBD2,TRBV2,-,ATRTSGGSNEQF
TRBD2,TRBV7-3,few,ASTEAGGIYNEQF
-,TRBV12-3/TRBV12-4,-,ASSFREGAEAF
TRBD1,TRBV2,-,ASSEETGGSDEQY
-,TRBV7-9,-,ASRIEGESYNEQF
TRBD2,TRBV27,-,ASSFRGGAALSGANVLT
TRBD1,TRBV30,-,AWSLTGTGKGNTIY
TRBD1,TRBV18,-,ASSPGQGNNQPQH
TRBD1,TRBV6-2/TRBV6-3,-,ASSPWTGGSTEAF
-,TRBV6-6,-,ASSLQNPGAYNEQF
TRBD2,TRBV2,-,ASSESASGGTQY